This record looks at one T cell receptor beta chain sequence and its context. The sample is drawn from a study of blood T cell repertoires in COVID-19. This CDR3 has 16 amino acids. Germline V gene data show CDR1 as WNHNN and CDR2 as SYGVQD (reference sequence). V shed 1 base and J shed 0 bases, with 10 bases lying between them. The data were produced by immunoSEQ multiplex PCR, yet TCRdb's version contains in-frame clones alone and is incomplete. The table records a few hundred thousand clones, 75% to 90% of them present only once. The receptor's source is a middle-aged woman with acute or convalescent COVID-19. Sequencing was carried out using peripheral blood. V usage is TRBV10-1 and J usage is TRBJ2-1; D is ambiguous. CDR3 loop: CASSEYQASSYNEQFF. The CDR3 nucleotides are TGCGCCAGCAGTGAGTATCAGGCCAGCTCCTACAATGAGCAGTTCTTC.